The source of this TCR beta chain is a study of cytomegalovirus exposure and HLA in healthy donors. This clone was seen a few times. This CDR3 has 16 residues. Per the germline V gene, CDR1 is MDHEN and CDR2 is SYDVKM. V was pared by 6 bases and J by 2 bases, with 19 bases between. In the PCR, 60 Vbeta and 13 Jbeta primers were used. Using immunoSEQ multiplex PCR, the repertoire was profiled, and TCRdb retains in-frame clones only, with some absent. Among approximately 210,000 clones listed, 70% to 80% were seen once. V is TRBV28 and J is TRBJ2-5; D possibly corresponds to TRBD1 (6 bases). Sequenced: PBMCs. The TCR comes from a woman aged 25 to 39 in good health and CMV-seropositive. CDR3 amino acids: CASSTNDRKGQETQYF. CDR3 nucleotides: TGTGCCAGCAGCACTAATGACAGGAAAGGGCAAGAGACCCAGTACTTC.